This T cell receptor beta chain was recovered during a study of PD-1 blockade in classical Hodgkin lymphoma. The study's findings and limits: Healthy donors were reported to have higher baseline TCR diversity than newly diagnosed patients.

Details on this clone: As yet, its antigen is unknown.

Time point given: newly diagnosed, previously untreated cHL patient sample. PBMCs from untreated, newly diagnosed classical Hodgkin lymphoma were comparison samples. This CDR3 has 12 amino acids. The V end lost 5 bases, the J end lost 2 bases, and 7 bases lay between the germline ends. CDR1 is SNHLY, CDR2 FYNNEI, per germline. Repertoires were generated with immunoSEQ multiplex PCR, while TCRdb's copy carries only in-frame clones and drops some. The sample consists of 7,000 to 8,500 clones, 78% of them appearing once. The rearrangement uses TRBV2 and TRBJ2-7; D unresolved. Sequenced: peripheral blood mononuclear cells (PBMCs). The sequence came from a human donor with classical Hodgkin lymphoma. The CDR3 here is CASSPDTYEQYF. The DNA for the CDR3 is TGTGCCAGCAGTCCAGACACCTACGAGCAGTACTTC.